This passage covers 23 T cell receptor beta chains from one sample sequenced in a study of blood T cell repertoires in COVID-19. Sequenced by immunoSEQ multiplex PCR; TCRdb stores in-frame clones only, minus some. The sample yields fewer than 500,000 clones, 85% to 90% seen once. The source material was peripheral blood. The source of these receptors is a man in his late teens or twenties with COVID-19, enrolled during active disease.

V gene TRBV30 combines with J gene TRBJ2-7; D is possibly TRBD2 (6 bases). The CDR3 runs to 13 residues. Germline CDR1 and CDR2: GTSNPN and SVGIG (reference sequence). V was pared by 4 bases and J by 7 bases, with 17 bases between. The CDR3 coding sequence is TGTGCCTGGACCGTTATATTGGGGGGAGAGCAGTACTTC. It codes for CAWTVILGGEQYF.

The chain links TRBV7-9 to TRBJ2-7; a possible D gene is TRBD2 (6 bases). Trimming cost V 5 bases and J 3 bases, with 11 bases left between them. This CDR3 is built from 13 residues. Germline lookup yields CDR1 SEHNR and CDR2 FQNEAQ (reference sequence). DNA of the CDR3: TGTGCCAGCAGCCCCGGACTACTCTACGAGCAGTACTTC. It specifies CASSPGLLYEQYF.

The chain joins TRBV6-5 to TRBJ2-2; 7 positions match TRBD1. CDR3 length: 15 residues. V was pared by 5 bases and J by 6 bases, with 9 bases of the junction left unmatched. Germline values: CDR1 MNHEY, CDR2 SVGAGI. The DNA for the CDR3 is TGTGCCAGCAGTAAAACAGGGGTTTGGGCCGGGGAGCTGTTTTTT. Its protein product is CASSKTGVWAGELFF.

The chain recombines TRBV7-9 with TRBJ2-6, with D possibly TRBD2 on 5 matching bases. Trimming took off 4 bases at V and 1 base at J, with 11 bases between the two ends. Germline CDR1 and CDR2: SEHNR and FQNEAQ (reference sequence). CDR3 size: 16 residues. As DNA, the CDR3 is TGTGCCAGCAGCTCCGTGAGGACTTCTGGGGCCAACGTCCTGACTTTC. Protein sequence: CASSSVRTSGANVLTF.

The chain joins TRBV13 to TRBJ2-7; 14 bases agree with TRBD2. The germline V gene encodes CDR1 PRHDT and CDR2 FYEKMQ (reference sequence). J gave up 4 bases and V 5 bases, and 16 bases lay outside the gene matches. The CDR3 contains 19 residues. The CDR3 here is CASSHKRTSGTSGGYEQYF. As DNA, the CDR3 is TGTGCCAGCAGCCATAAGAGAACCTCTGGGACTAGCGGGGGTTACGAGCAGTACTTC. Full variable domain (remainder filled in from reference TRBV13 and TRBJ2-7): AAGVIQSPRHLIKEKRETATLKCYPIPRHDTVYWYQQGPGQDPQFLISFYEKMQSDKGSIPDRFSAQQFSDYHSELNMSSLELGDSALYFCASSHKRTSGTSGGYEQYFGPGTRLTVT.

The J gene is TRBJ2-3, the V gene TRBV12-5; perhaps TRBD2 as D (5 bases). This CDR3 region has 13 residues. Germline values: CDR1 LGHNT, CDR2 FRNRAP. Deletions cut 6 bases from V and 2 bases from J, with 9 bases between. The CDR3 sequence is CASGLAVTDTQYF. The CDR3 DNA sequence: TGTGCTAGTGGGCTAGCAGTCACAGATACGCAGTATTTT.

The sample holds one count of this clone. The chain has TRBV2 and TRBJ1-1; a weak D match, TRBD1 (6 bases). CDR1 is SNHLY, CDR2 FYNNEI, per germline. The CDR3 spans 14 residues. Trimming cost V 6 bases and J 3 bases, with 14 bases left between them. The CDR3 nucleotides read TGTGCCAGCAGCGCGACAGGAGTTGACACTGAAGCTTTCTTT. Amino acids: CASSATGVDTEAFF.

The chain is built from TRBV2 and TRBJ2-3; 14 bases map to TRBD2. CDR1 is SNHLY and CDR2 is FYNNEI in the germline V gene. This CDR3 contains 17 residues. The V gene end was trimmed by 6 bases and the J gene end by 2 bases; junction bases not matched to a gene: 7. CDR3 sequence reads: CASRRLAGGPNTDTQYF. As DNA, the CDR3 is TGTGCCAGCAGACGACTAGCGGGGGGGCCCAACACAGATACGCAGTATTTT.

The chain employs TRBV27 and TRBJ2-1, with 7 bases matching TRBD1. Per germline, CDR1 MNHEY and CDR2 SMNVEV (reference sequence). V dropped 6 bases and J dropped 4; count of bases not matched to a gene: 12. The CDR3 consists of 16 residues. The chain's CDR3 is CASSRAVGTVYNEQFF. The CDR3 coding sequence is TGTGCCAGCAGCCGGGCGGTCGGGACAGTATACAATGAGCAGTTCTTC.

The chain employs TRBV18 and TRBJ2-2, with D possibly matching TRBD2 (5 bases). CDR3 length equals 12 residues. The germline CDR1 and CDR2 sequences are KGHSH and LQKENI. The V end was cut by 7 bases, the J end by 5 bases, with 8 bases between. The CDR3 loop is CASFPGTGELFF. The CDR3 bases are TGTGCCAGCTTTCCGGGGACCGGGGAGCTGTTTTTT.

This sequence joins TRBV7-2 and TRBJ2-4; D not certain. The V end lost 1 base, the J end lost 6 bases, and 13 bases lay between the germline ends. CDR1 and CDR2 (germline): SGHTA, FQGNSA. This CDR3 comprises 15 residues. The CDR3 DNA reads TGTGCCAGCAGCTTAGGCCCGACTTCGGGAAACATTCAGTACTTC. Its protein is CASSLGPTSGNIQYF.

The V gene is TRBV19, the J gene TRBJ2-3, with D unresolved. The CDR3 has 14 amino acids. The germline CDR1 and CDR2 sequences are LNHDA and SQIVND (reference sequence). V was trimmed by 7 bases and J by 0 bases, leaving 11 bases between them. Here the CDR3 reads CASTRSPSTDTQYF. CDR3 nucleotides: TGTGCCAGTACCCGGAGCCCCAGCACAGATACGCAGTATTTT.

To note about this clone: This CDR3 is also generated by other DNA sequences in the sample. CDR3 loop: CASSYTGQGAEAFF. DNA for the CDR3: TGTGCCAGCAGTTACACGGGACAGGGGGCTGAAGCTTTCTTT. V usage is TRBV6-5 and J usage is TRBJ1-1; 11 bases map to TRBD1. Germline V gene sequence: CDR1 MNHEY, CDR2 SVGAGI. After removal of 2 bases from V and 6 bases from J, the junction contained 2 bases not matched to a gene. The CDR3 sequence is 14 residues long.

The DNA of the CDR3 is TGCGCCAGCAGTGATCTAGCGGGAGTAACAGATACGCAGTATTTT. Protein sequence: CASSDLAGVTDTQYF. V usage is TRBV10-2 and J usage is TRBJ2-3, with 10 bases identical to TRBD2. Trimming at V came to 3 bases and at J to 3 bases, leaving 3 bases not matched to a gene. The CDR3 covers 15 residues. The germline CDR1 and CDR2 sequences are WSHSY and SAAADI.

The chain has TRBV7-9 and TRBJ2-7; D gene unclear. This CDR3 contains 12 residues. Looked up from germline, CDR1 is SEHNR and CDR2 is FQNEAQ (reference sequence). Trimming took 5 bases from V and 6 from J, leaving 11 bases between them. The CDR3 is CASSPRRSEQYF. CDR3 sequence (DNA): TGTGCCAGCAGCCCCCGCCGGAGCGAGCAGTACTTC.

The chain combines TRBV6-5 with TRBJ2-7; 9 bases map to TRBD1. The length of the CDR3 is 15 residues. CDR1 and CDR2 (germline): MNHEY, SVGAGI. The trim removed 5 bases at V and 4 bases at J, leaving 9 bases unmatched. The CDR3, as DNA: TGTGCCAGCAGTAAATCCGGGACAGGGATGTACGAGCAGTACTTC. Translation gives CASSKSGTGMYEQYF.

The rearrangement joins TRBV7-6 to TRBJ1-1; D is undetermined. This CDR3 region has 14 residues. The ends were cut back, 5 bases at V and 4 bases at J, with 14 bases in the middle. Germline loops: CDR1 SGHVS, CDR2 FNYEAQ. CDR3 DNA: TGTGCCAGCAGCCAATTGAAGTCCAGCACTGAAGCTTTCTTT. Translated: CASSQLKSSTEAFF.

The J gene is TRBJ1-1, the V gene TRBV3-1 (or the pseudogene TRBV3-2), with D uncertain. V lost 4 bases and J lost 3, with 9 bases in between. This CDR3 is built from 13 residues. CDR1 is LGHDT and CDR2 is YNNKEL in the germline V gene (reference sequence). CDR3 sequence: CASSPRADTEAFF. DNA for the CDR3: TGTGCCAGCAGCCCGCGCGCGGACACTGAAGCTTTCTTT.

The CDR3 sequence: CATSRAPGTELNTEAFF. Written as DNA, the CDR3 is TGTGCCACCAGCAGAGCCCCCGGGACAGAATTGAACACTGAAGCTTTCTTT. The V gene is TRBV15, the J gene TRBJ1-1; 7 bases line up with TRBD1. The CDR3 extends over 17 amino acids. The germline V gene encodes CDR1 LNHNV and CDR2 YYDKDF (reference sequence). Trimming cost V 1 base and J 0 bases; bases outside gene matches: 8. Full variable domain (missing parts from reference TRBV15 and TRBJ1-1): DAMVIQNPRYQVTQFGKPVTLSCSQTLNHNVMYWYQQKSSQAPKLLFHYYDKDFNNEADTPDNFQSRRPNTSFCFLDIRSPGLGDTAMYLCATSRAPGTELNTEAFFGQGTRLTVV.

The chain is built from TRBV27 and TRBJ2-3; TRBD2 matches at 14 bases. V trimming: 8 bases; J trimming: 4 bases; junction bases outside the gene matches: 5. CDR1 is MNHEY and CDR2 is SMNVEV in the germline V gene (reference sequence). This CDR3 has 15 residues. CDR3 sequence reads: CASGGTSGSADTQYF. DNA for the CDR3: TGTGCCAGCGGGGGGACTAGCGGGAGTGCAGATACGCAGTATTTT.

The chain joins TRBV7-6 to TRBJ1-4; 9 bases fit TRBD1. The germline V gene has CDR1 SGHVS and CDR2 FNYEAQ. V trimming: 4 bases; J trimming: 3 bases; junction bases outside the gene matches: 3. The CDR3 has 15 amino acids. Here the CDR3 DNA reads TGTGCCAGCAGCTCCGGACAGGGGCCTAATGAAAAACTGTTTTTT. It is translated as CASSSGQGPNEKLFF.

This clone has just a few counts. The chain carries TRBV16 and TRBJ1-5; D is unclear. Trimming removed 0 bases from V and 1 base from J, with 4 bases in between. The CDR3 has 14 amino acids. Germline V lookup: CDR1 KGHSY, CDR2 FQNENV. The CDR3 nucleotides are TGTGCCAGCAGCCAATCGGCCAGCAATCAGCCCCAGCATTTT. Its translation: CASSQSASNQPQHF.

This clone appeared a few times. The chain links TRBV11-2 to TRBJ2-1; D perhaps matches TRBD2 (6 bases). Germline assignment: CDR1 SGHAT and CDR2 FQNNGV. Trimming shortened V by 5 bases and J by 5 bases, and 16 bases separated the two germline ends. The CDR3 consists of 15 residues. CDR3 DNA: TGTGCCAGCAGCCTCCACCGGGGGAAAGACAATGAGCAGTTCTTC. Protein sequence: CASSLHRGKDNEQFF.